The T cell receptor (beta chain) described here comes from a study of CD8 T cells in ankylosing spondylitis. The CDR3 is 12 amino acids. Trimming cost V 6 bases and J 9 bases, with 12 bases left between them. Germline V gene data show CDR1 as MNHEY and CDR2 as SVGAGI. MiXCR, run by TCRdb on the 5' RACE reads, gives a single entry per CDR3 protein. The sample lists 750,000 to 850,000 distinct CDR3 sequences; about 10% were seen once. With respect to this clonotype: Its target is unknown.

Whole-study findings and limits: A TCR beta motif of under ten highly homologous variants seemed to mark ankylosing spondylitis blood.

The chain combines TRBV6-5 with TRBJ2-1, with D unclear. The sequenced sample consisted of blood, either unsorted or a sorted T cell fraction (not recorded which). The sequence came from a male donor with ankylosing spondylitis. CDR3 bases: TGTGCCAGCAGCTACCCTGGCGGTGAGCAGTTCTTC. It codes for CASSYPGGEQFF.